This T cell receptor beta chain appears in the sequencing data of a study of T cells in Graves' hyperthyroidism and ophthalmopathy. RNA transcripts yielded amplified TCR beta CDR3 regions. Initially, a first-round RT-PCR of the TCR CDR3 employed the HTBI primer set. TCRdb reprocessed the multiplex PCR reads with MiXCR, giving one entry per CDR3 protein. This sample has a few hundred thousand distinct CDR3 sequences, with approximately 15% found just once. Patients between 18 and 65 years old had hyperthyroidism, newly diagnosed and lasting under 2 months. Sequencing used blood. The sequence was collected from a woman aged 30 to 39 with Graves' hyperthyroidism that later progressed to Graves' ophthalmopathy.

This chain's CDR3 is CASSQQTSGVGADTQYF. The CDR3 bases are TGTGCCAGCAGCCAACAGACTAGCGGGGTAGGGGCAGATACGCAGTATTTT. The rearrangement joins TRBV7-3 to TRBJ2-3, with 11 bases that match TRBD2. Germline V gene sequence: CDR1 SGHTA, CDR2 FQGTGA. This CDR3 region has 17 residues. The J segment lost 4 bases and the V segment lost 5 bases, leaving 11 bases of the junction unmatched.